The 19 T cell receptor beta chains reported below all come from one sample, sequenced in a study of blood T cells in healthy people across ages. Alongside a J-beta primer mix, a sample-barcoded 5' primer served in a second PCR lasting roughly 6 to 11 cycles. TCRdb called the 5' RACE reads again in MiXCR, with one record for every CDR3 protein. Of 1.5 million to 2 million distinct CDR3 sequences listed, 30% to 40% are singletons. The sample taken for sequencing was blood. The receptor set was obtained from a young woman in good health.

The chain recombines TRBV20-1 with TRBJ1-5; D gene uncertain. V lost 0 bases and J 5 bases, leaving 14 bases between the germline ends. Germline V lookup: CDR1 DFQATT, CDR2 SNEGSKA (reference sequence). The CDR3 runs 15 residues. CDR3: CSARDREGPHQPQHF. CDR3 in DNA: TGCAGTGCTAGAGATAGAGAGGGCCCCCATCAGCCCCAGCATTTT.

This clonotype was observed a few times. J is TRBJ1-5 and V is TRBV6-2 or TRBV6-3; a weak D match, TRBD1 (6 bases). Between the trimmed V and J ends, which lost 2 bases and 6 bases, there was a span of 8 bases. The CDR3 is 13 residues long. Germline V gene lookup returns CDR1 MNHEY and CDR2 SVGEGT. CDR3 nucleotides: TGTGCCAGCAGTTACACAGGGCTTCAGCCCCAGCATTTT. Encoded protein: CASSYTGLQPQHF.

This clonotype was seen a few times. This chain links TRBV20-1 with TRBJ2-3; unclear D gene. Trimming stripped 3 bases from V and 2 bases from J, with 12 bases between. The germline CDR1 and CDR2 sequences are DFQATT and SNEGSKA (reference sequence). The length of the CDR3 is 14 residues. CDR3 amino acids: CSASLGSLTDTQYF. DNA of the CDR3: TGCAGTGCTAGCCTCGGTTCCCTCACAGATACGCAGTATTTT.

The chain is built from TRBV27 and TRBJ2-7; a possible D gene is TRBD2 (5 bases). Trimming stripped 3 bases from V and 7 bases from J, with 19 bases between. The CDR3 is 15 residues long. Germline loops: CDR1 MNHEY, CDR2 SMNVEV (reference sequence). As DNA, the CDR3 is TGTGCCAGCAGTTTGGGAATTCGGGATCAGTTGGAGCAGTACTTC. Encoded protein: CASSLGIRDQLEQYF.

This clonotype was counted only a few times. The CDR3 sequence is CASSPSASFEQYF. The CDR3 DNA sequence: TGTGCCAGCAGCCCCTCCGCGTCTTTCGAGCAGTACTTC. The rearrangement joins TRBV3-1 to TRBJ2-7; no clear D. The germline V and J ends were trimmed by 4 bases and 6 bases, with 13 bases remaining between them. The CDR3 is 13 amino acids. Germline CDR1 reads LGHDT; CDR2 reads YNNKEL (reference sequence).

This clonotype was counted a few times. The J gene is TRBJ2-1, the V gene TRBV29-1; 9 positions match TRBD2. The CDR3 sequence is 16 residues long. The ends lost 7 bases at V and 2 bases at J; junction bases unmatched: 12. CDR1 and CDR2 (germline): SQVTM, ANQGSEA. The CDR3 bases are TGCAGCGCCGAGCCTAGCGGGAAGGGAACCTACAATGAGCAGTTCTTC. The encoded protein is CSAEPSGKGTYNEQFF.

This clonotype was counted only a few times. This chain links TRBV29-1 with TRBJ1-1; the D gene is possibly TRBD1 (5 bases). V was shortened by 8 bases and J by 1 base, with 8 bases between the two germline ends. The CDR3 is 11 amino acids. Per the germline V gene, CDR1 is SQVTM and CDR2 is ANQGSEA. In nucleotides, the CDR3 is TGCAGCACGGGGGGGAACACTGAAGCTTTCTTT. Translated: CSTGGNTEAFF.

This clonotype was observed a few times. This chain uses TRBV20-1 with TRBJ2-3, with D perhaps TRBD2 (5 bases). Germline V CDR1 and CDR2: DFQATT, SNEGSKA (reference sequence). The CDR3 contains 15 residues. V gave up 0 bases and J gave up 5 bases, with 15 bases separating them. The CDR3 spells CSARERAGVGDTQYF. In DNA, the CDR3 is TGCAGTGCTAGAGAGAGGGCCGGGGTCGGAGATACGCAGTATTTT.

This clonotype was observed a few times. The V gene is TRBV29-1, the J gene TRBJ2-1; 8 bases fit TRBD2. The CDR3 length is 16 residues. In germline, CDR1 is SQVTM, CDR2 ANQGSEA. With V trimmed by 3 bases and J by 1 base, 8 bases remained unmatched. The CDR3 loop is CSVEPVGLGSYNEQFF. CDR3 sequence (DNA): TGCAGCGTTGAGCCGGTGGGACTAGGGTCCTACAATGAGCAGTTCTTC.

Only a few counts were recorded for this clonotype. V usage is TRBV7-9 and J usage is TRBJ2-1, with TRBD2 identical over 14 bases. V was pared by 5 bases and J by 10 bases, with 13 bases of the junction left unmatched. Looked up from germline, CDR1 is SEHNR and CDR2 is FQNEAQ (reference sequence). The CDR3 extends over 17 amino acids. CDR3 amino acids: CASSPPSGLAGGGEQFF. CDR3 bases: TGTGCCAGCAGCCCGCCCTCCGGACTAGCGGGAGGTGGCGAGCAGTTCTTC.

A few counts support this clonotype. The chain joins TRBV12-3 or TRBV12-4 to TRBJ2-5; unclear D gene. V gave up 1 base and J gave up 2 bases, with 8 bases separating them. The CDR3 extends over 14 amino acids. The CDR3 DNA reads TGTGCCAGCAGTTTAGGTGGCCATCAAGAGACCCAGTACTTC. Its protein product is CASSLGGHQETQYF.

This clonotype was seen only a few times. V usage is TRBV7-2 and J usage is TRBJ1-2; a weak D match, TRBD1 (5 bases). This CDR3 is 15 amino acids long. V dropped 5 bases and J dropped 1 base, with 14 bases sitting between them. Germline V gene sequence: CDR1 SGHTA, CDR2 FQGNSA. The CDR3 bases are TGTGCCAGCAGCCAAAGGACAAAGGTTAACTATGGCTACACCTTC. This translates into CASSQRTKVNYGYTF. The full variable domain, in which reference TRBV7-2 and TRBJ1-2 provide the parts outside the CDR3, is GAGVSQSPSNKVTEKGKDVELRCDPISGHTALYWYRQSLGQGLEFLIYFQGNSAPDKSGLPSDRFSAERTGGSVSTLTIQRTQQEDSAVYLCASSQRTKVNYGYTFGSGTRLTVV.

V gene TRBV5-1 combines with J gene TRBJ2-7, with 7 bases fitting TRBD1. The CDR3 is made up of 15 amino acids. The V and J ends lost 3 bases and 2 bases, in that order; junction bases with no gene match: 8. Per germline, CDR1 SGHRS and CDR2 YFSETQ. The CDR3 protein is CASSWGQHYPYEQYF. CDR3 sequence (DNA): TGCGCCAGCAGCTGGGGACAGCATTATCCCTACGAGCAGTACTTC.

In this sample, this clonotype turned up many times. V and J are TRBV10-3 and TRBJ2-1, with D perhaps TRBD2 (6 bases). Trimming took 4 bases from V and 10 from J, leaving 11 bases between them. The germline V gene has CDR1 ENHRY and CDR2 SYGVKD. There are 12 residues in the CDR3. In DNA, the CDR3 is TGTGCCATCAGTGTGGGCGGGGAGGAGCAGTTCTTC. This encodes CAISVGGEEQFF.

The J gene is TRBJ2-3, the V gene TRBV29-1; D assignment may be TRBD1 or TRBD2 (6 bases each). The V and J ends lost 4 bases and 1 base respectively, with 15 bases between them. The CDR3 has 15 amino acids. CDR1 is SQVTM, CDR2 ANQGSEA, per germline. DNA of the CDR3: TGCAGCGTTGCACAGGGCGGGACTGGCACAGATACGCAGTATTTT. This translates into CSVAQGGTGTDTQYF.

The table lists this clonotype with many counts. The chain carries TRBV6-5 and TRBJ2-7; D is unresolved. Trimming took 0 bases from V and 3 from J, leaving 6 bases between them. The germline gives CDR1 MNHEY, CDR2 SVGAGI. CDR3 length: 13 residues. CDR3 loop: CASSYSAGYEQYF. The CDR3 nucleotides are TGTGCCAGCAGTTACTCGGCTGGCTACGAGCAGTACTTC.

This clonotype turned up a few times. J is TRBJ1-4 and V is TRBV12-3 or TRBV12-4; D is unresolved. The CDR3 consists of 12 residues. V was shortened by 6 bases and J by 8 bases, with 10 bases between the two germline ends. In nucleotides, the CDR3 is TGTGCCAGCAGGCTGAACCGGGAAAAACTGTTTTTT. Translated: CASRLNREKLFF.

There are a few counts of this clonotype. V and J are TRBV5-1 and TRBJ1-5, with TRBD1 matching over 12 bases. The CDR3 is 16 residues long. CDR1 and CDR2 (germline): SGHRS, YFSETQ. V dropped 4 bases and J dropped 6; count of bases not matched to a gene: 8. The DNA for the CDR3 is TGCGCCAGCAGCCCTGGGACAGGGGGCATCGCTCAGCCCCAGCATTTT. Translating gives CASSPGTGGIAQPQHF.

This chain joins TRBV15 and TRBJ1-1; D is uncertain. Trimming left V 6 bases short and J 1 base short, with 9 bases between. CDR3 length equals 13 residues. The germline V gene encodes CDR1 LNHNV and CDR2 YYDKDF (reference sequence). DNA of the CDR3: TGTGCCACCAGGGCTGAGGGGAACACTGAAGCTTTCTTT. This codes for CATRAEGNTEAFF. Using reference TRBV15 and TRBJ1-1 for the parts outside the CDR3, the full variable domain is DAMVIQNPRYQVTQFGKPVTLSCSQTLNHNVMYWYQQKSSQAPKLLFHYYDKDFNNEADTPDNFQSRRPNTSFCFLDIRSPGLGDTAMYLCATRAEGNTEAFFGQGTRLTVV.